Following are 6 T cell receptor beta chains from one sample sequenced in a study of T cell responses to AZD1222 COVID-19 vaccine (dated by TCRdb to the early 2020s). Library creation used the immunoSEQ multiplex PCR assay. The table comes from immuneACCESS by way of TCRdb, which keeps in-frame sequences with V and J called. Part of the clones is missing from these tables; in studies checked, under half for an unresolved V gene and the rest for unknown reasons. Here the sample has 120,000 to 150,000 clones; approximately 86% occur a single time. The ten largest make up approximately 5.1% of the sample. The sample's time point label, in plain terms: about 28 days (+/-7) after the second vaccine dose. Taken with the paper, the label for treatment or condition translates to: meningococcal conjugate vaccine given as trial control. The material was peripheral blood, obtained 28 days after the second dose of the MenACWY control vaccine. All receptors come from an adult who received the MenACWY meningococcal vaccine as a control.

The chain links TRBV15 to TRBJ1-2; D is possibly TRBD1 (5 bases). Germline V gene data show CDR1 as LNHNV and CDR2 as YYDKDF (reference sequence). This CDR3 comprises 13 residues. Deletions cut 2 bases from V and 4 bases from J, with 8 bases between. CDR3 region: CATSRLGVYGYTF. In DNA form, the CDR3 reads TGTGCCACCAGCAGACTAGGGGTCTATGGCTACACCTTC.

The chain joins TRBV4-2 to TRBJ1-2; 7 bases are shared with TRBD1. The CDR3 contains 16 residues. Unmatched junction bases numbered 8, after V lost 0 bases and J lost 4 bases. CDR1 is LGHNA and CDR2 is YNFKEQ in the germline V gene. The CDR3 sequence is CASSQEFTGEAYGYTF. DNA for the CDR3: TGTGCCAGCAGCCAAGAATTCACAGGGGAGGCCTATGGCTACACCTTC.

In this sample, this clone turned up once. The chain couples TRBV28 to TRBJ2-7; TRBD1 might be the D (6 bases). This CDR3 comprises 13 residues. Germline CDR1 MDHEN, CDR2 SYDVKM. Trimming left V 7 bases short and J 4 bases short, with 14 bases between. CDR3 sequence reads: CASISGAGYEQYF. As DNA, the CDR3 is TGTGCCAGCATTTCAGGGGCCGGATACGAGCAGTACTTC.

The V gene is TRBV9, the J gene TRBJ2-2, with TRBD2 matching 10 bases. The CDR3 is 16 residues long. Germline trimming cut 1 base from V and 1 base from J; bases unmatched to any gene: 1. Per germline, CDR1 SGDLS and CDR2 YYNGEE. Written as DNA, the CDR3 is TGTGCCAGCAGCGTAACTAGCGGGGTGAACACCGGGGAGCTGTTTTTT. It translates to CASSVTSGVNTGELFF.

The chain employs TRBV27 and TRBJ1-6; D possibly corresponds to TRBD1 (5 bases). This CDR3 is 15 amino acids long. Germline CDR1 reads MNHEY; CDR2 reads SMNVEV (reference sequence). The V gene lost 1 base and the J gene lost 10 bases, with 14 bases spanning the gap. The CDR3 is CASSLYGRAVSPLHF. CDR3 nucleotide sequence: TGTGCCAGCAGTTTATACGGCAGGGCGGTCTCACCCCTCCACTTT.

The gene calls are TRBV4-1 and TRBJ1-4; possible D gene TRBD1, 5 bases. Germline V gene sequence: CDR1 MGHRA, CDR2 YSYEKL. This CDR3 region has 16 residues. V was clipped by 3 bases and J by 3 bases, with 14 bases between them. The CDR3 is CASSHVPGPANEKLFF. CDR3 coding DNA: TGCGCCAGCAGCCATGTTCCAGGGCCGGCTAATGAAAAACTGTTTTTT.